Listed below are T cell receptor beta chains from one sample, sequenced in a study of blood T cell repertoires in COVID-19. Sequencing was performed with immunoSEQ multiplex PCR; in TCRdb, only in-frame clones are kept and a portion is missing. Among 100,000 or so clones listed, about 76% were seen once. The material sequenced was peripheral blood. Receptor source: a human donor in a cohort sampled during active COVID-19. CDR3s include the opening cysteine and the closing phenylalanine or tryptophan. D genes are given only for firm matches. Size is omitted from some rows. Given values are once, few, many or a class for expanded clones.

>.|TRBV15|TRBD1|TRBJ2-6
TGTGCCACCAGCAGAGATTCGGACAGGGACTCTGGGGCCAACGTCCTGACTTTC
CATSRDSDRDSGANVLTF
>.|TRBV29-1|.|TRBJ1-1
TGCAGCGTCCCCCAGGGGCGTAAAAACACTGAAGCTTTCTTT
CSVPQGRKNTEAFF
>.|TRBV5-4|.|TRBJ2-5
TGTGCCAGCAGCTTACCGGGACACGGAGAGACCCAGTACTTC
CASSLPGHGETQYF
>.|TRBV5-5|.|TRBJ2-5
TGTGCCAGCAGCGGGGGCCTCAGGCAAGAGACCCAGTACTTC
CASSGGLRQETQYF
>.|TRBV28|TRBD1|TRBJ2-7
TGTGCCAGCAGTCCCGACAGGGTTACGTGGTCATACTTC
CASSPDRVTWSYF
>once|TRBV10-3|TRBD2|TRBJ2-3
TGTGCCATCAGTGACGGGAGGGGCACAGATACGCAGTATTTT
CAISDGRGTDTQYF
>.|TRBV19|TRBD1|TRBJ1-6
TGTGCCAGTAGTGCCGGGACAGAGAATTCACCCCTCCACTTT
CASSAGTENSPLHF
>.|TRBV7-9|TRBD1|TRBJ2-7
TGTGCCAGCAGCGACCGTCGGGGGACAGGTTACGAGCAGTACTTC
CASSDRRGTGYEQYF
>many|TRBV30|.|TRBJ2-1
TGTGCCTGGAGTTGGAGGGGACCTTACAATGAGCAGTTCTTC
CAWSWRGPYNEQFF
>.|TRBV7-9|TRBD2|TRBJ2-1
TGTGCCAGCAGCTTAGAGCTAGCGGGAAACAATGAGCAGTTCTTC
CASSLELAGNNEQFF
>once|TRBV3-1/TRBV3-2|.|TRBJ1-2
TGTGCCAGCAGCCAGGGGCAGGGTGATGGCTACACCTTC
CASSQGQGDGYTF
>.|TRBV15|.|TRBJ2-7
TGTGCCACCAGCAGTGATCCGGAGTCCTACGAGCAGTACTTC
CATSSDPESYEQYF
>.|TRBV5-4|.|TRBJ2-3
TGTGCCAGCAGCACCGGGGTGGTAGCAGATACGCAGTATTTT
CASSTGVVADTQYF
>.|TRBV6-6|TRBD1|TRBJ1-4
TGTGCCAGCAGTTGGACAGGGAATGAAAAACTGTTTTTT
CASSWTGNEKLFF
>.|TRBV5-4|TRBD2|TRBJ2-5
TGTGCCAGCAGCTTGCCCGTAGCGGGCCAAGAGACCCAGTACTTC
CASSLPVAGQETQYF
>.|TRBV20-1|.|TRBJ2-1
TGCAGTGCTACTAGCGTGAATGAGCAGTTCTTC
CSATSVNEQFF
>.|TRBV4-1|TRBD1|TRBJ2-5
TGCGCCAGCAGCCCCAACAGGGGTTGGGAGACCCAGTACTTC
CASSPNRGWETQYF
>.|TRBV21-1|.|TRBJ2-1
TGTGCCAGCAGCAAAGCGGGACTAGGTGTAGATCACAATGAGCAGTTCTTC
CASSKAGLGVDHNEQFF
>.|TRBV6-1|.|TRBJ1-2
TGTGCCAGCAGTGAACTCACCACCGCTCATAGTACCTTC
CASSELTTAHSTF
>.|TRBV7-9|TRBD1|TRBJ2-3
TGTGCCAGCAGCCCGCCAGGGGGAACTAGCACAGATACGCAGTATTTT
CASSPPGGTSTDTQYF
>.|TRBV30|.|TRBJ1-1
TGTGCCATACGGGACTGGGGGAAGAACACTGAAGCTTTCTTT
CAIRDWGKNTEAFF
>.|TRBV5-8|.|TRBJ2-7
TGTGCCAGCAGCTTGCCTAGCAGCTACGAGCAGTACTTC
CASSLPSSYEQYF
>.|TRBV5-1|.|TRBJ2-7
TGCGCCAGCAGCCTCAGGTCTAGCGCCGAATACAGAACCTCCTACGAGCAGTACTTC
CASSLRSSAEYRTSYEQYF
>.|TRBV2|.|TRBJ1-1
TGTGCCAGCAGTGAAGCGCGGGCCGCAGCTTTCTTT
CASSEARAAAFF
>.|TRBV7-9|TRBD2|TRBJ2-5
TGTGCCAGCAGCCAGGGACTAGCGGGAGAGGAGACCCAGTACTTC
CASSQGLAGEETQYF
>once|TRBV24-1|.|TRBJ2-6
TGTGCCACCAGTGACACTAGATCTGGGGCCAACGTCCTGACTTTC
CATSDTRSGANVLTF
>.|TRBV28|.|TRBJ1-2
TGTGCCAGCAGGACAATTGGGGCCTATGGCTACACCTTC
CASRTIGAYGYTF
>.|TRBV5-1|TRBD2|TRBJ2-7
TGCGCCAGCAGCTTGACTAGCGGGAGTTACGAGCAGTACTTC
CASSLTSGSYEQYF
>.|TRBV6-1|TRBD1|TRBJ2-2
TGTGCCAGCAGTGACAGGGGGCGGACCGGGGAGCTGTTTTTT
CASSDRGRTGELFF
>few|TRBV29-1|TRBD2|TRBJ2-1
TGCAGCGTTTCGCCTCGGGGCCCTAGCGGGGATAATGAGCAGTTCTTC
CSVSPRGPSGDNEQFF
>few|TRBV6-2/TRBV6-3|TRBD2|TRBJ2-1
TGTGCCAGCAGTTCGTTAGAAAAACTAGCGGGAAGCAATGAGCAGTTCTTC
CASSSLEKLAGSNEQFF
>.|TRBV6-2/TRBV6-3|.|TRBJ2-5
TGTGCCAGCAGTTCCCCCCTCGAGTACCAAGAGACCCAGTACTTC
CASSSPLEYQETQYF
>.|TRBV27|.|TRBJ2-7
TGTGCCAGCAGTTCCCGTGGGGCCTCAGGCTACGAGCAGTACTTC
CASSSRGASGYEQYF
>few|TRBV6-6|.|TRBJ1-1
TGTGCCAGCAGTTACTCTGGCCAACAGAACACTGAAGCTTTCTTT
CASSYSGQQNTEAFF
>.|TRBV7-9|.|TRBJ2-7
TGTGCCATCGACTTAAGGGGCATCGGCTCCTACGAGCAGTACTTC
CAIDLRGIGSYEQYF
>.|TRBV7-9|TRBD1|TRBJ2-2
TGTGCCAGCAGCCCAGGGGACAGGGGATTCACCGGGGAGCTGTTTTTT
CASSPGDRGFTGELFF
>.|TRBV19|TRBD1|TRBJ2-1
TGTGCCAGTAGTATCAACGCCGGGACAGGGGGCAGTGAGCAGTTCTTC
CASSINAGTGGSEQFF
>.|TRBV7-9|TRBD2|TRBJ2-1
TGTGCCAGCAGCTCCAGGACTAGCGGGAGGGGCCTCTCCTACAATGAGCAGTTCTTC
CASSSRTSGRGLSYNEQFF
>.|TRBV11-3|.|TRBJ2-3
TGTGCCAGCAGCTTACAACTCGGGGGAGCCGATACGCAGTATTTT
CASSLQLGGADTQYF
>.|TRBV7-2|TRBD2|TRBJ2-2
TGTGCCAGCAGCGCAGGACTAGCGGGTACCGGGGAGCTGTTTTTT
CASSAGLAGTGELFF
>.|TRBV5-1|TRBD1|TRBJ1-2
TGCGCCAGCAGCCAACAGGGGGATGACTATGGCTACACCTTC
CASSQQGDDYGYTF
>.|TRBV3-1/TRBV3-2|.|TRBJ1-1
TGTGCCAGCAGCCAATTACAGGGGAACACTGAAGCTTTCTTT
CASSQLQGNTEAFF
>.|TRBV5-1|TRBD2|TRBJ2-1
TGCGCCAGCAGCCCGGGGACTAGTGGGGATGAGCAGTTCTTC
CASSPGTSGDEQFF
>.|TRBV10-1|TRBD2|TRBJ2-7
TGCGCCAGCAGTGAGGGACTAGCGGACACCTACGAGCAGTACTTC
CASSEGLADTYEQYF
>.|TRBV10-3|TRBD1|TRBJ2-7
TGTGCCATCCGAAGGGACAGCTACGAGCAGTACTTC
CAIRRDSYEQYF
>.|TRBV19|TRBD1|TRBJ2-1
TGTGCCAGTAGTGGGGCAGGGGGCAATGAGCAGTTCTTC
CASSGAGGNEQFF
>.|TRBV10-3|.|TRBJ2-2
TGTGCCACAACCGTGGGGCAAAACACCGGGGAGCTGTTTTTT
CATTVGQNTGELFF
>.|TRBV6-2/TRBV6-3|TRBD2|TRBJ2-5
TGTGCCAGCAGTTACTCGCTGGGACTAGCGGGACTCCAAGAGACCCAGTACTTC
CASSYSLGLAGLQETQYF
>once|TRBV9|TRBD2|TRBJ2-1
TGTGCCAGCAGCGCAACTAGCGGGAGTAATTTTGAGCAGTTCTTC
CASSATSGSNFEQFF
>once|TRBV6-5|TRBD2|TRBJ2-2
TGTGCCAGCAGTCGGGGACTAGTAAACACCGGGGAGCTGTTTTTT
CASSRGLVNTGELFF
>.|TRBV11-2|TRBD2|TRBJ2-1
TGTGCCAGCAGCTTAGGTAGCGGGACCCGAACCTACTACAATGAGCAGTTCTTC
CASSLGSGTRTYYNEQFF